The entry below describes one T cell receptor (beta chain). Germline V CDR1 and CDR2: MNHEY, SVGAGI. Losses at the gene ends were 7 bases for V and 4 bases for J; bases not matched to a gene: 2. The CDR3 consists of 13 residues. The data stem from a study of blood T cell repertoires in COVID-19. As for the study in general: T cells, B-cell-depleted T cells, or PBMCs provided the cDNA or gDNA that served as material.

Only in-frame clones appear in the TCRdb table, and some are missing; sequencing was by immunoSEQ multiplex PCR. The sample contains roughly 190,000 clones, roughly 87% of which appear only once. The receptor's source is a woman aged 25 to 45 who had recovered from COVID-19. Sequenced sample: PBMCs or T cells enriched from blood (not recorded which). This chain joins TRBV6-5 and TRBJ2-1; TRBD2 agrees at 9 bases. CDR3 residues: CASKAGGYNEQFF. The CDR3 nucleotides read TGTGCCAGCAAGGCGGGGGGGTACAATGAGCAGTTCTTC.